This entry lists 13 T cell receptor beta chains sequenced from one sample in a study of response to subunit inactivated influenza vaccine. Each CDR3 protein gets one entry after TCRdb re-called the RT-PCR reads with MiXCR. Of roughly 550,000 distinct CDR3 sequences listed, under 25% are singletons. These data were likewise used in another study, on T cells expressing NK-cell markers. As reported in that work: Libraries used 5'RACE template switching adding universal primer site and UMIs.

Sequences were derived from CD4+ T cells sorted from PBMCs, sampled less than 13 days after vaccination. These receptor sequences come from a man aged 50-60 years who received an inactivated influenza vaccine.

The chain links TRBV24-1 to TRBJ2-3; D gene unclear. The germline gives CDR1 KGHDR, CDR2 SFDVKD. This CDR3 contains 13 residues. V lost 6 bases to trimming and J lost 2 bases, with 8 bases between them. The CDR3 here is CATSSTDTDTQYF. Written as DNA, the CDR3 is TGTGCCACCAGTTCAACAGACACAGATACGCAGTATTTT.

The sample holds a few counts of this clonotype. The chain joins TRBV7-8 to TRBJ2-7, with 10 bases identical to TRBD2. Germline lookup yields CDR1 SGHVS and CDR2 FQNEAQ. CDR3 length: 16 amino acids. Losses at the gene ends were 6 bases for V and 0 bases for J; bases not matched to a gene: 8. CDR3 region: CASRPRTSGNSYEQYF. CDR3 DNA: TGTGCCAGCAGGCCAAGAACTAGCGGGAACTCCTACGAGCAGTACTTC. The full variable domain, with the rest looked up from reference TRBV7-8 and TRBJ2-7, is GAGVSQSPRYKVAKRGQDVALRCDPISGHVSLFWYQQALGQGPEFLTYFQNEAQLDKSGLPSDRFFAERPEGSVSTLKIQRTQQEDSAVYLCASRPRTSGNSYEQYFGPGTRLTVT.

This rearrangement joins TRBV19 to TRBJ2-5; no definite D call. CDR3 length: 11 amino acids. Trimming shortened V by 5 bases and J by 7 bases, and 8 bases separated the two germline ends. Germline V CDR1 and CDR2: LNHDA, SQIVND (reference sequence). The CDR3 here is CASSATGTQYF. DNA of the CDR3: TGTGCCAGTAGTGCCACGGGGACCCAGTACTTC.

The chain joins TRBV3-1 to TRBJ1-1; TRBD1 aligns across 8 bases. CDR3 length: 14 amino acids. Trimming at V came to 4 bases and at J to 5 bases, leaving 6 bases not matched to a gene. Germline V gene lookup returns CDR1 LGHDT and CDR2 YNNKEL (reference sequence). CDR3 bases: TGTGCCAGCAGCCTTCTGACAGGGGCTACTGAAGCTTTCTTT. Protein sequence: CASSLLTGATEAFF.

V is TRBV20-1 and J is TRBJ1-5; D unclear. The CDR3 runs 14 residues. Trimming took 3 bases from V and 0 from J, leaving 9 bases between them. Germline V gene sequence: CDR1 DFQATT, CDR2 SNEGSKA (reference sequence). The CDR3 sequence is CSARVGFSNQPQHF. The CDR3 bases are TGCAGTGCTAGGGTCGGGTTTAGCAATCAGCCCCAGCATTTT.

The chain employs TRBV20-1 and TRBJ2-7; 9 bases are a match to TRBD1. Germline CDR1 reads DFQATT; CDR2 reads SNEGSKA (reference sequence). The CDR3 loop spans 14 amino acids. The ends lost 3 bases at V and 4 bases at J; junction bases unmatched: 7. The CDR3, as DNA: TGCAGTGCTAGTGAGGGGACAGGGCAATACGAGCAGTACTTC. Translating it yields CSASEGTGQYEQYF.

This clonotype has just a few counts. The J gene is TRBJ2-1, the V gene TRBV5-1, with 9 bases that match TRBD1. The germline V gene encodes CDR1 SGHRS and CDR2 YFSETQ. The CDR3 contains 15 residues. After removal of 4 bases from V and 7 bases from J, the junction contained 9 bases not matched to a gene. CDR3 bases: TGCGCCAGCAGCCCCCGGGACAGGGCAAGGAATGAGCAGTTCTTC. It codes for CASSPRDRARNEQFF.

The V and J genes are TRBV4-3 and TRBJ2-3; maybe TRBD2 (6 bases). The CDR3 totals 15 residues. Per germline, CDR1 LGHNA and CDR2 YSLEER. Trimming cost V 0 bases and J 2 bases, with 9 bases left between them. The CDR3 nucleotides are TGCGCCAGCAGCCAAGAAGGGAGGCTCACAGATACGCAGTATTTT. Its protein product is CASSQEGRLTDTQYF.

The rearrangement links TRBV9 to TRBJ2-3; D is unresolved. Looked up from germline, CDR1 is SGDLS and CDR2 is YYNGEE. V was pared by 6 bases and J by 0 bases, with 11 bases between. This CDR3 region has 14 residues. CDR3 protein: CASTRTTSTDTQYF. CDR3 nucleotides: TGTGCCAGCACCAGGACCACGAGCACAGATACGCAGTATTTT.

This clonotype has only a few counts. The V call is TRBV12-3 or TRBV12-4, the J call TRBJ1-3; no reliable D call. V gave up 2 bases and J gave up 2 bases, with 7 bases separating them. The CDR3 has 14 residues. The CDR3 DNA is TGTGCCAGCAGTTTAATCTCTCCTGGAAACACCATATATTTT. As protein: CASSLISPGNTIYF.

The V call is TRBV6-1, the J call TRBJ2-3; D is perhaps TRBD1 (7 bases). The CDR3 contains 18 residues. Germline-derived CDR1 and CDR2 are MNHNS and SASEGT. V was pared by 2 bases and J by 4 bases, with 22 bases between. CDR3 nucleotide sequence: TGTGCCAGCAGTGAACCGGCCGCAGGGGGGAGGATGTCAGATACGCAGTATTTT. The encoded protein is CASSEPAAGGRMSDTQYF.

This clonotype was seen only a few times. The rearrangement uses TRBV10-3 and TRBJ1-1; D is possibly TRBD1 (5 bases). The germline V gene encodes CDR1 ENHRY and CDR2 SYGVKD. V was trimmed by 3 bases and J by 4 bases, leaving 15 bases between them. There are 15 residues in the CDR3. The CDR3 bases are TGTGCCATCAGTGATCCGACCCGGGGGGGCACTGAAGCTTTCTTT. It translates to CAISDPTRGGTEAFF.

Note on this clonotype: This may arise from a read error, as a much more abundant clone is one base away. This chain uses TRBV18 with TRBJ1-6; TRBD1 is a possible D gene (6 bases). The CDR3 extends over 15 amino acids. Per the germline V gene, CDR1 is KGHSH and CDR2 is LQKENI. Trimming took 3 bases from V and 7 from J, leaving 13 bases between them. CDR3 in DNA: TGTGCCAGCTCACCCGGACAGAGGGCGAATTCACCCCTCCACTTT. It codes for CASSPGQRANSPLHF.